The clone carrying this TCR beta chain was counted only a few times. Its antigen is still unknown. Germline V gene sequence: CDR1 DFQATT, CDR2 SNEGSKA (reference sequence). Deletions cut 2 bases from V and 7 bases from J, with 12 bases between. The CDR3 has 13 residues. This sample was included in a study of CD8 T cells in ankylosing spondylitis. Study results and caveats: Disease-linked clones were reportedly significantly enriched in matched ankylosing spondylitis synovial fluid.

For TCR beta, libraries came from quantitative 5'-RACE with molecular barcodes. TCRdb used MiXCR to reprocess the 5' RACE reads, holding one entry per CDR3 protein. The table lists some 220,000 distinct CDR3 sequences, roughly 8.2% of them singletons. Sequencing input: blood, either unsorted or a sorted T cell fraction (not recorded which). The chain recombines TRBV20-1 with TRBJ1-5; tentative D call: TRBD1 (5 bases). The clonotype originates from a female donor with ankylosing spondylitis or in good health (not recorded which). CDR3: CSARRGNGQPQHF. The CDR3 DNA reads as TGCAGTGCTAGACGGGGGAACGGCCAGCCCCAGCATTTT.